The 29 T cell receptor beta chains below were found in one sample sequenced in a study of early T cells in non-severe SARS-CoV-2 infection. TCRdb redid the calling of the 5' RACE reads with MiXCR, one entry per CDR3 protein. The data contain tens of thousands of distinct CDR3 sequences, more than 13% of them singletons. The specimen sequenced was whole blood. The origin of the receptors is an adult who was a healthcare worker with PCR-confirmed SARS-CoV-2 infection or an uninfected control (not recorded which).

Only a few counts were recorded for this clonotype. The rearrangement joins TRBV29-1 to TRBJ2-3, with 11 bases identical to TRBD2. This CDR3 contains 15 residues. CDR1 SQVTM and CDR2 ANQGSEA come from the germline V gene. V gave up 7 bases and J gave up 5 bases; unmatched junction bases: 11. DNA for the CDR3: TGCAGCGCCGTGCTCCTCGGGACTAGCGGAGATACGCAGTATTTT. It yields the protein CSAVLLGTSGDTQYF.

This clonotype was seen more than once but under ten times. CDR3 sequence (DNA): TGTGCCACCGGGACGTACGAGCAGTACTTC. This translates into CATGTYEQYF. The J gene is TRBJ2-7, the V gene TRBV10-3, with D tentatively TRBD1 or TRBD2 (5 bases each). The CDR3 is made up of 10 amino acids. Trimming removed 10 bases from V and 4 bases from J, with 8 bases in between. Per the germline V gene, CDR1 is ENHRY and CDR2 is SYGVKD.

This clonotype was counted between two and nine times. The V and J genes are TRBV11-2 and TRBJ2-5; D gene unclear. V was cut by 6 bases and J by 4 bases, with 12 bases left in between. The CDR3 consists of 13 residues. CDR1 is SGHAT and CDR2 is FQNNGV in the germline V gene. In DNA form, the CDR3 reads TGTGCCAGCAGGGAACTTACCTCAGAGACCCAGTACTTC. This gives the protein CASRELTSETQYF.

This clonotype appeared many times. V usage is TRBV6-2 or TRBV6-3 and J usage is TRBJ2-3, with D perhaps TRBD2 (6 bases). Trimming cost V 6 bases and J 1 base, with 14 bases left between them. The CDR3 is 15 residues long. Germline V gene sequence: CDR1 MNHEY, CDR2 SVGEGT. The CDR3 coding sequence is TGTGCCAGCAGGACCTCCGGGGGACGCACAGATACGCAGTATTTT. Residues: CASRTSGGRTDTQYF.

The V gene is TRBV4-1, the J gene TRBJ1-1; D unclear. The CDR3 consists of 14 residues. CDR1 is MGHRA and CDR2 is YSYEKL in the germline V gene. V was shortened by 0 bases and J by 0 bases, with 5 bases between the two germline ends. CDR3 region: CASSQEAVNTEAFF. CDR3 bases: TGCGCCAGCAGCCAAGAGGCAGTGAACACTGAAGCTTTCTTT.

This clonotype appeared a few times. The rearrangement links TRBV20-1 to TRBJ1-2; D is uncertain. This CDR3 has 13 residues. Germline CDR1 and CDR2: DFQATT and SNEGSKA (reference sequence). Trimming shortened V by 5 bases and J by 5 bases, and 15 bases separated the two germline ends. Here the CDR3 reads CSAGSGDAYGYTF. The CDR3 coding sequence is TGCAGTGCTGGCTCAGGCGATGCATATGGCTACACCTTC.

This clonotype was seen ten or more times. V and J are TRBV7-2 and TRBJ2-7; D ambiguous. Germline values: CDR1 SGHTA, CDR2 FQGNSA. The CDR3 spans 12 residues. Trimming removed 2 bases from V and 3 bases from J, with 5 bases in between. The DNA of the CDR3 is TGTGCCAGCAGCTTATCGTTCTACGAGCAGTACTTC. This encodes CASSLSFYEQYF. Based on the CDR3 plus reference TRBV7-2 and TRBJ2-7, the full variable domain is GAGVSQSPSNKVTEKGKDVELRCDPISGHTALYWYRQSLGQGLEFLIYFQGNSAPDKSGLPSDRFSAERTGGSVSTLTIQRTQQEDSAVYLCASSLSFYEQYFGPGTRLTVT.

The chain is built from TRBV28 and TRBJ2-7, with D possibly matching TRBD2 (5 bases). In germline, CDR1 is MDHEN, CDR2 SYDVKM. CDR3 size: 12 residues. Trimming took 3 bases from V and 6 from J, leaving 9 bases between them. The CDR3 protein is CASSFPLGEQYF. The CDR3 DNA reads TGTGCCAGCAGTTTCCCACTAGGCGAGCAGTACTTC.

This clonotype was seen only a few times. The J gene is TRBJ2-3, the V gene TRBV20-1, with 9 bases aligning to TRBD1. Germline loops: CDR1 DFQATT, CDR2 SNEGSKA (reference sequence). This CDR3 has 17 residues. The junction had 10 bases not matched to a gene; V was cut back by 1 base and J by 2 bases. As DNA, the CDR3 is TGCAGTGCTAGAGCACTACCGGGACAGGGTATCACAGATACGCAGTATTTT. Protein: CSARALPGQGITDTQYF.

This clonotype showed up many times. The chain couples TRBV11-2 to TRBJ2-5; 8 positions agree with TRBD1. Losses at the gene ends were 4 bases for V and 5 bases for J; bases not matched to a gene: 3. The CDR3 runs to 13 residues. Germline lookup yields CDR1 SGHAT and CDR2 FQNNGV. The CDR3 is CASSYRQGETQYF. CDR3 nucleotides: TGTGCCAGCAGCTATCGACAGGGGGAGACCCAGTACTTC.

The V and J genes are TRBV20-1 and TRBJ2-5; possibly TRBD1 for D (5 bases). Deletions cut 5 bases from V and 1 base from J, with 14 bases between. The CDR3 is 14 amino acids. Germline CDR1 reads DFQATT; CDR2 reads SNEGSKA (reference sequence). The CDR3 here is CSAPSIGAQETQYF. The CDR3, as DNA: TGCAGTGCTCCCTCGATAGGGGCCCAAGAGACCCAGTACTTC.

This clonotype was detected many times. This chain connects TRBV7-6 to TRBJ2-1; 14 bases match TRBD2. With 4 bases clipped from V and 5 bases from J, the junction kept 7 bases outside the gene matches. CDR1 is SGHVS, CDR2 FNYEAQ, per germline. The CDR3 spans 17 residues. The CDR3 loop reads CASSSPGTSGSNNEQFF. The CDR3 nucleotides read TGTGCCAGCAGCTCTCCAGGGACTAGCGGGAGCAACAATGAGCAGTTCTTC.

This clonotype came up many times. This chain links TRBV11-2 with TRBJ1-2; 8 bases fit TRBD1. CDR3 length: 14 amino acids. With 5 bases clipped from V and 8 bases from J, the junction kept 10 bases outside the gene matches. CDR1 SGHAT and CDR2 FQNNGV come from the germline V gene. The CDR3 coding sequence is TGTGCCAGCAGCCCGCGACAGGGGAGGACCGGCTACACCTTC. Amino acids: CASSPRQGRTGYTF.

This clonotype was detected only a few times. Written as DNA, the CDR3 is TGTGCCAGCAGTGGACAGGTCTACGAGCAGTACTTC. Translation gives CASSGQVYEQYF. V and J are TRBV12-3 or TRBV12-4 and TRBJ2-7; 7 bases fit TRBD1. V trimming: 5 bases; J trimming: 3 bases; junction bases outside the gene matches: 1. There are 12 residues in the CDR3.

This clonotype appeared a few times. The rearrangement uses TRBV27 and TRBJ1-2; D unresolved. This CDR3 contains 15 residues. Germline V gene lookup returns CDR1 MNHEY and CDR2 SMNVEV (reference sequence). Trimming took off 3 bases at V and 7 bases at J, with 18 bases between the two ends. This CDR3 reads CASSFSATAPAGYTF. The CDR3 coding sequence is TGTGCCAGCAGTTTTTCCGCGACGGCCCCGGCTGGCTACACCTTC.

The CDR3 is CASSFSGPYNEQFF. The CDR3 DNA is TGTGCCAGCAGTTTTAGCGGCCCCTACAATGAGCAGTTCTTC. The chain joins TRBV6-5 to TRBJ2-1; tentatively, D is TRBD2 (6 bases). This CDR3 comprises 14 residues. V was clipped by 4 bases and J by 2 bases, with 9 bases between them. Germline-derived CDR1 and CDR2 are MNHEY and SVGAGI.

The chain combines TRBV11-2 with TRBJ2-2; D might be TRBD2 (5 bases). Germline assignment: CDR1 SGHAT and CDR2 FQNNGV. The CDR3 contains 21 residues. The V end lost 5 bases, the J end lost 2 bases, and 30 bases lay between the germline ends. CDR3 DNA: TGTGCCAGCAGCCTCAAGCCCCTTTATAGGGCATGGGAGCTCAACACCGGGGAGCTGTTTTTT. Its protein product is CASSLKPLYRAWELNTGELFF.

This clonotype was seen repeatedly, ten times or more. The gene calls are TRBV11-1 and TRBJ2-1; D is undetermined. This CDR3 region has 14 residues. The V gene's germline CDR1 is SGHAT and CDR2 FQDESV (reference sequence). V was cut by 4 bases and J by 1 base, with 8 bases left in between. CDR3 coding DNA: TGTGCCAGCAGCTCACAATTGTCCTACAATGAGCAGTTCTTC. Translated: CASSSQLSYNEQFF.

This sequence joins TRBV28 and TRBJ2-5, with TRBD2 matching 7 bases. The germline gives CDR1 MDHEN, CDR2 SYDVKM. CDR3 length equals 11 residues. J lost 9 bases, V lost 5 bases, and 3 bases had no gene match. CDR3 residues: CASSLGLAQYF. As DNA, the CDR3 is TGTGCCAGCAGTCTCGGACTAGCCCAGTACTTC.

This chain joins TRBV14 and TRBJ2-1, with TRBD2 matching 8 bases. Germline loops: CDR1 SGHDN, CDR2 FVKESK. The CDR3 runs 15 residues. The ends lost 1 base at V and 7 bases at J; junction bases unmatched: 6. CDR3 bases: TGTGCCAGCAGCCAAGGGAGCGGGAGTCTGAATGAGCAGTTCTTC. Translating it yields CASSQGSGSLNEQFF.

This clonotype turned up a few times. The chain has TRBV5-1 and TRBJ1-1; tentatively, D is TRBD1 (5 bases). The V end lost 1 base, the J end lost 7 bases, and 11 bases lay between the germline ends. This CDR3 region has 13 residues. In germline, CDR1 is SGHRS, CDR2 YFSETQ. CDR3 in DNA: TGCGCCAGCAGCTTGCAGGGACTCGGTGAAGCTTTCTTT. Translation gives CASSLQGLGEAFF.

This clonotype was recorded a few times. The chain carries TRBV20-1 and TRBJ2-3; 9 bases map to TRBD2. In germline, CDR1 is DFQATT, CDR2 SNEGSKA (reference sequence). The CDR3 loop spans 12 amino acids. The junction had 7 bases not matched to a gene; V was cut back by 7 bases and J by 8 bases. The CDR3 DNA is TGCAGTGTTCTCCCTAGCGGGGTTACGCAGTATTTT. This sequence encodes CSVLPSGVTQYF.

This clonotype was observed at least ten times. The rearrangement uses TRBV27 and TRBJ2-7; D unresolved. This CDR3 comprises 14 residues. The ends were cut back, 2 bases at V and 2 bases at J, with 10 bases in the middle. Germline CDR1 MNHEY, CDR2 SMNVEV (reference sequence). Here the CDR3 DNA reads TGTGCCAGCAGTTTAGATATAGGGACCTACGAGCAGTACTTC. Translated, it gives CASSLDIGTYEQYF.

This clonotype was seen repeatedly, ten times or more. The genes are TRBV6-1 and TRBJ1-5, with a tentative D call TRBD1 (5 bases). V was trimmed by 0 bases and J by 6 bases, leaving 12 bases between them. Germline CDR1 reads MNHNS; CDR2 reads SASEGT. This CDR3 is 15 amino acids long. The DNA for the CDR3 is TGTGCCAGCAGTGAAGCGCTTCGGGGGAGTCAGCCCCAGCATTTT. Translation gives CASSEALRGSQPQHF.

The chain is built from TRBV4-3 and TRBJ2-3; TRBD1 or TRBD2 may be the D gene (5 bases each). Germline loops: CDR1 LGHNA, CDR2 YSLEER. The CDR3 is 13 residues long. Trimming took 1 base from V and 5 from J, leaving 7 bases between them. The CDR3 spells CASSQGGKDTQYF. CDR3 coding DNA: TGCGCCAGCAGCCAAGGGGGGAAAGATACGCAGTATTTT.

The table lists this clonotype with a few counts. This sequence joins TRBV13 and TRBJ2-1; 13 bases agree with TRBD2. V was pared by 9 bases and J by 7 bases, with 9 bases of the junction left unmatched. Germline V CDR1 and CDR2: PRHDT, FYEKMQ (reference sequence). The CDR3 is 15 residues long. The chain's CDR3 is CASFRGLAGENEQFF. The DNA of the CDR3 is TGTGCCAGTTTCCGCGGACTAGCGGGGGAGAATGAGCAGTTCTTC. The entire variable domain, with the rest obtained from reference TRBV13 and TRBJ2-1, is as follows: AAGVIQSPRHLIKEKRETATLKCYPIPRHDTVYWYQQGPGQDPQFLISFYEKMQSDKGSIPDRFSAQQFSDYHSELNMSSLELGDSALYFCASFRGLAGENEQFFGPGTRLTVL.

This clonotype was seen only a few times. CDR3 sequence reads: CASSSPGRNTEAFF. CDR3 coding DNA: TGTGCCAGCAGTTCCCCCGGGAGGAACACTGAAGCTTTCTTT. The V gene is TRBV28, the J gene TRBJ1-1, with D hard to call. There are 14 residues in the CDR3. The V and J ends lost 4 bases and 1 base respectively, with 10 bases between them. The germline gives CDR1 MDHEN, CDR2 SYDVKM.

The sample holds a few counts of this clonotype. This rearrangement joins TRBV7-9 to TRBJ2-3; unclear D gene. The CDR3 is 15 amino acids. The V gene lost 2 bases and the J gene lost 2 bases, with 11 bases spanning the gap. Per germline, CDR1 SEHNR and CDR2 FQNEAQ (reference sequence). CDR3 protein: CASSLFGANTDTQYF. The CDR3, as DNA: TGTGCCAGCAGCTTATTCGGAGCTAACACAGATACGCAGTATTTT.

This clonotype was counted between two and nine times. The genes are TRBV11-2 and TRBJ2-3, with 7 bases lining up with TRBD2. With V trimmed by 3 bases and J by 6 bases, 3 bases remained unmatched. The CDR3 spans 13 residues. CDR1 is SGHAT, CDR2 FQNNGV, per germline. CDR3: CASSFGLEDTQYF. The CDR3 bases are TGTGCCAGCAGCTTCGGACTAGAGGATACGCAGTATTTT.